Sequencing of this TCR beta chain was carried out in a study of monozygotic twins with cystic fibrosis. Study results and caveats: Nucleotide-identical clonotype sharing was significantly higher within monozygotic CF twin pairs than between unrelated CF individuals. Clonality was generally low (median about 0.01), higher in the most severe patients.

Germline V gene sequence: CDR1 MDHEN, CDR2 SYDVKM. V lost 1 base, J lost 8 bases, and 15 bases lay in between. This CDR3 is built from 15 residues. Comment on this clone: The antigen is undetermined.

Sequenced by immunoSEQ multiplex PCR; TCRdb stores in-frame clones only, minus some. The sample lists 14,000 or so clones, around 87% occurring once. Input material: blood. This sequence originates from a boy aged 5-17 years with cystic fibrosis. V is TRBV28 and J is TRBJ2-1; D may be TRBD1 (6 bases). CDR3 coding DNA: TGTGCCAGCAGTTTATATAAGGGCAGGGGTGATGAGCAGTTCTTC. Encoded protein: CASSLYKGRGDEQFF. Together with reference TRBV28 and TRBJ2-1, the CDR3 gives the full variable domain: DVKVTQSSRYLVKRTGEKVFLECVQDMDHENMFWYRQDPGLGLRLIYFSYDVKMKEKGDIPEGYSVSREKKERFSLILESASTNQTSMYLCASSLYKGRGDEQFFGPGTRLTVL.